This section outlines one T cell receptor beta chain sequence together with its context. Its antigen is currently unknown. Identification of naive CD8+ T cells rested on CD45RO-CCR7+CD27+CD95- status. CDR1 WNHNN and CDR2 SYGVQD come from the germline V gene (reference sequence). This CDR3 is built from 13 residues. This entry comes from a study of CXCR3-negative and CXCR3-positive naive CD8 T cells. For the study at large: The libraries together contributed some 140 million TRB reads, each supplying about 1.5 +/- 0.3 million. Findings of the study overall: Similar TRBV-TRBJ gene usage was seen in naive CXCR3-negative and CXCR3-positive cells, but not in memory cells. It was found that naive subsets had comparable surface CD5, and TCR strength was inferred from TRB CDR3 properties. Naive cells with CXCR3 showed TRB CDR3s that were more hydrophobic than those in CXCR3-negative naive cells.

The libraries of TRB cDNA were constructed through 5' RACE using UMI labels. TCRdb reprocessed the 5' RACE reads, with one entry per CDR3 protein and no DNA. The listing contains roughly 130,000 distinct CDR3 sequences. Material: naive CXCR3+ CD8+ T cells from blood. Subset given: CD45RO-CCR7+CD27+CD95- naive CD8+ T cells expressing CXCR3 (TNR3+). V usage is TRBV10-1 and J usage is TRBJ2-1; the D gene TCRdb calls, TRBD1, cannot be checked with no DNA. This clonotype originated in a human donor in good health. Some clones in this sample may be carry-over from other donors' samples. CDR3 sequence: CASSKARGTGQFF.